This TCR beta chain comes out of a study of OX40 agonist ivuxolimab in advanced cancers. This clone appeared a single time. No antigen is known for it. Drawing of blood for sampling happened at baseline, at cycle 4 day 1, and at cycle 7 day 1. Only in-frame clones appear in the TCRdb table, and some are missing; sequencing was by immunoSEQ multiplex PCR. The sample records approximately 77,000 clones, around four fifths being singletons. The study's findings and limits: At doses 0.1 to 3.0 mg/kg, CD4+ and CD8+ clones expanded.

The clonotype was recovered from an adult with an advanced solid tumor such as melanoma, head and neck, liver or kidney cancer. Sequencing used CD4+ or CD8+ T cells sorted from blood, obtained in a trial of the OX40 agonist ivuxolimab.

The CDR3 region has the DNA TGTGCCAGCAGCTTAGGCAGGGACTATGGCTACACCTTC. Translating it yields CASSLGRDYGYTF. The chain links TRBV11-2 to TRBJ1-2, with a tentative D call TRBD1 (5 bases). The CDR3 spans 13 residues. Trimming stripped 1 base from V and 3 bases from J, with 6 bases between. CDR1 and CDR2 (germline): SGHAT, FQNNGV.